One sample yielded the 16 T cell receptor beta chains listed below, sequenced in a study of PD-1 blockade in mismatch repair-deficient tumors. The protocol was immunoSEQ multiplex PCR, while the TCRdb copy is restricted to in-frame clones and leaves out a portion. The repertoire has more than 90,000 clones, roughly 80% of them found once; the top ten carry roughly 4.5%. Sequences were derived from peripheral blood, sampled about 60 weeks after starting pembrolizumab. The receptors derive from an adult with mismatch repair-deficient cancer.

The chain combines TRBV7-3 with TRBJ2-2; D possibly matches TRBD1 or TRBD2 (5 bases each). Germline lookup yields CDR1 SGHTA and CDR2 FQGTGA. Trimming left V 5 bases short and J 4 bases short, with 14 bases between. This CDR3 is built from 15 residues. In nucleotides, the CDR3 is TGTGCCAGCAGCCCTCGGGACCTATTCACCGGGGAGCTGTTTTTT. Translation gives CASSPRDLFTGELFF.

The chain employs TRBV11-3 and TRBJ2-3; D is unresolved. This CDR3 comprises 17 residues. Germline V gene lookup returns CDR1 SGHNT and CDR2 YENEEA. V was shortened by 1 base and J by 0 bases, with 14 bases between the two germline ends. The CDR3 loop is CASSLGVADTSTDTQYF. As DNA, the CDR3 is TGTGCCAGCAGCTTAGGGGTAGCTGATACTAGCACAGATACGCAGTATTTT.

The chain combines TRBV5-4 with TRBJ1-5, with D uncertain. Germline CDR1 reads SGHNT; CDR2 reads YYREEE (reference sequence). This CDR3 is 15 amino acids long. V lost 4 bases and J lost 3, with 14 bases in between. Here the CDR3 reads CASSLTGFHNQPQHF. Here the CDR3 DNA reads TGTGCCAGCAGCCTGACCGGGTTCCACAATCAGCCCCAGCATTTT. The full variable domain, with the rest looked up from reference TRBV5-4 and TRBJ1-5, is ETGVTQSPTHLIKTRGQQVTLRCSSQSGHNTVSWYQQALGQGPQFIFQYYREEENGRGNFPPRFSGLQFPNYSSELNVNALELDDSALYLCASSLTGFHNQPQHFGDGTRLSIL.

This clone was detected once. V usage is TRBV19 and J usage is TRBJ1-1; the match to TRBD1 covers 12 bases. The V segment lost 5 bases and the J segment 5 bases; nucleotides outside the gene matches: 12. From germline, CDR1 is LNHDA and CDR2 SQIVND (reference sequence). CDR3 size: 17 residues. The CDR3 loop is CASSVISGQGARTEAFF. The CDR3, as DNA: TGTGCCAGTAGTGTCATCTCGGGACAGGGGGCAAGAACTGAAGCTTTCTTT.

V gene TRBV10-1 combines with J gene TRBJ2-1; D gene uncertain. V lost 1 base, J lost 8 bases, and 12 bases lay in between. The CDR3 loop spans 14 amino acids. From germline, CDR1 is WNHNN and CDR2 SYGVQD (reference sequence). CDR3 sequence reads: CASSEWGSPHEQFF. CDR3 coding DNA: TGCGCCAGCAGTGAGTGGGGTAGCCCACATGAGCAGTTCTTC.

The J gene is TRBJ1-2, the V gene TRBV11-3; D uncertain. From germline, CDR1 is SGHNT and CDR2 YENEEA. V gave up 5 bases and J gave up 5 bases, with 15 bases separating them. This CDR3 has 14 amino acids. This CDR3 is CASSRVAQAYGYTF. CDR3 DNA sequence: TGTGCCAGCAGCCGAGTCGCTCAGGCATATGGCTACACCTTC. The full variable domain, in which reference TRBV11-3 and TRBJ1-2 provide the parts outside the CDR3, is EAGVVQSPRYKIIEKKQPVAFWCNPISGHNTLYWYLQNLGQGPELLIRYENEEAVDDSQLPKDRFSAERLKGVDSTLKIQPAELGDSAVYLCASSRVAQAYGYTFGSGTRLTVV.

The rearrangement links TRBV5-6 to TRBJ1-3; TRBD1 matches 9 bases. Trimming took 2 bases from V and 2 from J; bases not matched to a gene: 2. Germline CDR1 SGHDT, CDR2 YYEEEE. This CDR3 is 15 amino acids long. CDR3 in amino acids: CASSLGTGTGNTIYF. CDR3 sequence (DNA): TGTGCCAGCAGCTTAGGGACAGGGACTGGAAACACCATATATTTT.

With regard to this clone: Other DNA sequences within the sample encode an identical CDR3. The chain employs TRBV7-8 and TRBJ2-2; D unresolved. The germline gives CDR1 SGHVS, CDR2 FQNEAQ. CDR3 length: 14 residues. Trimming took off 2 bases at V and 1 base at J, with 5 bases between the two ends. The CDR3 DNA reads TGTGCCAGCAGCTTAAGACAGAACACCGGGGAGCTGTTTTTT. It yields the protein CASSLRQNTGELFF.

The chain recombines TRBV29-1 with TRBJ2-5; D possibly corresponds to TRBD2 (5 bases). Germline lookup yields CDR1 SQVTM and CDR2 ANQGSEA. V lost 4 bases to trimming and J lost 0 bases, with 6 bases between them. The CDR3 totals 12 residues. CDR3 sequence: CSVGENQETQYF. Here the CDR3 DNA reads TGCAGCGTTGGGGAGAACCAAGAGACCCAGTACTTC.

The rearrangement uses TRBV7-2 and TRBJ2-7; D is unclear. With 1 base removed from V and 0 bases from J, the gap between germline ends came to 10 bases. This CDR3 is built from 15 residues. Germline V gene data show CDR1 as SGHTA and CDR2 as FQGNSA. In DNA, the CDR3 is TGTGCCAGCAGCTTAGTCGCGCAAAGCTCCTACGAGCAGTACTTC. This gives the protein CASSLVAQSSYEQYF.

The chain recombines TRBV5-1 with TRBJ2-3, with D possibly being TRBD1 (6 bases). Between the trimmed V and J ends, which lost 4 bases and 2 bases, there was a span of 11 bases. This CDR3 is built from 14 residues. The germline CDR1 and CDR2 sequences are SGHRS and YFSETQ. CDR3 protein: CASSPGTSTDTQYF. CDR3 DNA: TGCGCCAGCAGCCCAGGGACATCCACAGATACGCAGTATTTT.

This clone was seen a handful of times. The genes are TRBV27 and TRBJ1-2; D is ambiguous. This CDR3 comprises 13 residues. CDR1 is MNHEY and CDR2 is SMNVEV in the germline V gene (reference sequence). Deletions cut 3 bases from V and 4 bases from J, with 9 bases between. CDR3 in DNA: TGTGCCAGCAGTTTCGGGCTGAGCTATGGCTACACCTTC. Residues: CASSFGLSYGYTF.

The sample holds a few counts of this clone. DNA of the CDR3: TGTGCCTGGAGTGTATCAGGGAATCAGCCCCAGCATTTT. Amino acid sequence: CAWSVSGNQPQHF. This sequence joins TRBV30 and TRBJ1-5; D may be TRBD1 (5 bases). V lost 0 bases and J lost 4, with 7 bases in between. The CDR3 loop spans 13 amino acids. Germline lookup yields CDR1 GTSNPN and CDR2 SVGIG (reference sequence).

The chain combines TRBV19 with TRBJ2-5, with 8 nucleotides matching TRBD2. The trim removed 3 bases at V and 5 bases at J, leaving 8 bases unmatched. The CDR3 runs 15 residues. Germline V gene sequence: CDR1 LNHDA, CDR2 SQIVND (reference sequence). For the CDR3, the DNA is TGTGCCAGTAGTATCGTTCCACGGGGGGGGGAGACCCAGTACTTC. This gives the protein CASSIVPRGGETQYF.

This clone was seen only a few times. The CDR3 region has the DNA TGTGCCAGCAGTGAAGCGGGAGGGGGCTCGATGGAGACCCAGTACTTC. Its translation is CASSEAGGGSMETQYF. The chain carries TRBV6-1 and TRBJ2-5; D could derive from TRBD1 or TRBD2 (7 bases each). CDR1 is MNHNS, CDR2 SASEGT, per germline. This CDR3 comprises 16 residues. The germline V and J ends were trimmed by 0 bases and 5 bases, with 16 bases remaining between them.

The chain joins TRBV4-1 to TRBJ2-7, with 11 bases matching TRBD2. The CDR3 is 18 amino acids. CDR1 is MGHRA, CDR2 YSYEKL, per germline. J was trimmed by 0 bases and V by 5 bases; bases with no gene match: 12. Here the CDR3 DNA reads TGCGCCAGCAGCTTTGTAGCGGGAGGGCTCGGATCCTCCTACGAGCAGTACTTC. This gives the protein CASSFVAGGLGSSYEQYF.